The rows below give T cell receptor beta chains drawn from one sample of a study of spatial heterogeneity in lung cancer. TCRdb reanalysed the 5' RACE reads using MiXCR and keeps one entry per CDR3 protein. Among about 15,000 distinct CDR3 sequences listed, almost 8% were seen once. The sample was PBMCs, taken at surgery. The receptors here all came from a female donor with early-stage non-small cell lung cancer. CDR3s include the opening cysteine and the closing phenylalanine or tryptophan. Fields, in order: J gene, V gene, clone size, D gene, CDR3 protein, CDR3 DNA. A D gene is named only where the DNA matches it firmly. A clone size is listed for some rows: how often the clone was seen (once, few, many), or a class if it is expanded.

>TRBJ1-1|TRBV12-3/TRBV12-4|many|TRBD1
CASSLGGTGAEAFF
TGTGCCAGCAGTTTAGGCGGGACAGGGGCTGAAGCTTTCTTT
>TRBJ1-2|TRBV2|-|-
CASSAWTANYGYTF
TGTGCCAGCAGTGCCTGGACAGCGAACTATGGCTACACCTTC
>TRBJ2-1|TRBV7-2|medium-sized|-
CASSLTGLHNEQFF
TGTGCCAGCAGCTTAACGGGCCTCCACAATGAGCAGTTCTTC
>TRBJ2-7|TRBV6-5|many|TRBD1
CASYDGTGGYEQYF
TGTGCCAGTTACGACGGGACAGGGGGCTACGAGCAGTACTTC
>TRBJ2-3|TRBV24-1|-|TRBD1
CATSSPPGQILTDTQYF
TGTGCCACCAGTTCTCCGCCGGGACAGATATTGACAGATACGCAGTATTTT
>TRBJ1-4|TRBV6-7|few|-
CASSYTHGGEGREKLFF
TGTGCCAGCAGTTACACACACGGAGGGGAAGGTCGCGAAAAACTGTTTTTT
>TRBJ2-6|TRBV24-1|medium-sized|-
CATSQTVSSGANVLTF
TGTGCCACCAGCCAGACAGTCTCCTCTGGGGCCAACGTCCTGACTTTC
>TRBJ2-3|TRBV20-1|many|-
CSARGLSDPQYF
TGCAGTGCTAGGGGACTGTCCGATCCGCAGTATTTT
>TRBJ2-1|TRBV11-2|many|TRBD1
CASSMGQGLNEQFF
TGTGCCAGCAGCATGGGACAGGGATTGAATGAGCAGTTCTTC
>TRBJ1-1|TRBV2|-|-
CASSEGGYRGTEAFF
TGTGCCAGCAGTGAAGGTGGTTATCGGGGGACTGAAGCTTTCTTT
>TRBJ1-2|TRBV14|many|TRBD1
CASSQDRFGYTF
TGTGCCAGCAGCCAGGACAGGTTCGGCTACACCTTC
>TRBJ1-1|TRBV12-3/TRBV12-4|many|TRBD1
CASSLGDRGNTEAFF
TGTGCCAGCAGTTTAGGAGACAGGGGGAACACTGAAGCTTTCTTT
>TRBJ1-2|TRBV28|many|TRBD1
CASSPEDRENYGYTF
TGTGCCAGCAGTCCGGAGGACAGGGAAAACTATGGCTACACCTTC
>TRBJ2-2|TRBV3-1|many|-
CASSQRRLQNTGELFF
TGTGCCAGCAGCCAGAGAAGGCTCCAGAACACCGGGGAGCTGTTTTTT
>TRBJ2-7|TRBV5-5|many|TRBD1
CASSSRTGAHEQYF
TGTGCCAGCAGCTCCCGGACAGGTGCCCACGAGCAGTACTTC
>TRBJ2-1|TRBV10-2|many|TRBD1
CASSDPGQGRNEQFF
TGCGCCAGCAGTGATCCGGGACAGGGCCGCAATGAGCAGTTCTTC
>TRBJ2-2|TRBV11-2|-|-
CASRILDANTGELFF
TGTGCCAGCAGAATCCTGGACGCGAACACCGGGGAGCTGTTTTTT
>TRBJ1-1|TRBV7-9|many|-
CASSLWMGSNTEAFF
TGTGCCAGCAGCTTATGGATGGGGAGTAACACTGAAGCTTTCTTT
>TRBJ2-1|TRBV7-8|-|TRBD1
CASSLGGQGATYNEQFF
TGTGCCAGCAGCTTGGGGGGACAGGGGGCGACCTACAATGAGCAGTTCTTC
>TRBJ2-7|TRBV5-1|many|TRBD2
CASKASGTAGQYF
TGCGCCAGCAAGGCTAGCGGGACCGCCGGGCAGTACTTC
>TRBJ2-4|TRBV3-1|few|TRBD1
CASSHNPGTGGGIQYF
TGTGCCAGCAGCCATAACCCCGGGACAGGGGGTGGCATTCAGTACTTC
>TRBJ2-3|TRBV12-3/TRBV12-4|many|-
CASSLVQGTDTQYF
TGTGCCAGCAGTTTGGTGCAGGGGACAGATACGCAGTATTTT
>TRBJ2-7|TRBV29-1|-|TRBD1
CSVSDRGSNEQYF
TGCAGCGTCTCGGACAGGGGTTCGAACGAGCAGTACTTC
>TRBJ2-3|TRBV6-2/TRBV6-3|many|TRBD2
CASSSRGLATDTQYF
TGTGCCAGCAGTTCCCGGGGACTAGCTACAGATACGCAGTATTTT
>TRBJ1-3|TRBV7-2|many|-
CASSPGALFSGNTIYF
TGTGCCAGCAGCCCCGGGGCTCTCTTCTCTGGAAACACCATATATTTT
>TRBJ1-1|TRBV3-1|many|-
CASSRQNSWAEQELTEAFF
TGTGCCAGCAGCCGCCAAAATTCTTGGGCAGAGCAGGAACTAACGGAAGCTTTCTTT
>TRBJ2-7|TRBV29-1|-|TRBD1
CSVEDPGTGYEQYF
TGCAGCGTTGAAGATCCTGGGACAGGATACGAGCAGTACTTC
>TRBJ2-2|TRBV10-3|many|-
CAISAVLNTGELFF
TGTGCCATCAGTGCCGTATTGAACACCGGGGAGCTGTTTTTT
>TRBJ2-3|TRBV4-2|-|TRBD2
CASSQRTSGSSTDTQYF
TGTGCCAGCAGCCAAAGGACTAGCGGGAGTAGTACAGATACGCAGTATTTT
>TRBJ2-5|TRBV30|many|TRBD1
CAWSGAGGETQYF
TGTGCCTGGAGTGGGGCAGGGGGAGAGACCCAGTACTTC
>TRBJ1-4|TRBV10-3|many|-
CAISAGATNEKLFF
TGTGCCATCAGTGCGGGGGCAACTAATGAAAAACTGTTTTTT
>TRBJ2-7|TRBV7-2|many|-
CASSLAGGRQSYEQYF
TGTGCCAGCAGCTTAGCAGGAGGACGTCAGTCCTACGAGCAGTACTTC
>TRBJ2-1|TRBV20-1|many|TRBD2
CSASTGRPFNEQFF
TGCAGTGCTAGCACCGGGAGGCCCTTTAATGAGCAGTTCTTC
>TRBJ1-4|TRBV7-9|many|-
CASNRDGNEKLFF
TGTGCCAGCAACCGGGACGGCAATGAAAAACTGTTTTTT
>TRBJ2-5|TRBV12-3/TRBV12-4|few|-
CASNSGETQYF
TGTGCCAGCAACTCTGGGGAGACCCAGTACTTC
>TRBJ2-7|TRBV5-1|-|TRBD1
CASSARQGTHARLYF
TGCGCCAGCAGCGCACGACAGGGGACCCATGCGCGACTGTACTTC
>TRBJ2-5|TRBV12-3/TRBV12-4|many|-
CASSPRDGYQETQYF
TGTGCCAGCAGTCCCCGGGACGGGTACCAAGAGACCCAGTACTTC
>TRBJ2-6|TRBV20-1|few|-
CSAWNRDRDSGANVLTF
TGCAGTGCTTGGAACCGGGACCGAGACTCTGGGGCCAACGTCCTGACTTTC